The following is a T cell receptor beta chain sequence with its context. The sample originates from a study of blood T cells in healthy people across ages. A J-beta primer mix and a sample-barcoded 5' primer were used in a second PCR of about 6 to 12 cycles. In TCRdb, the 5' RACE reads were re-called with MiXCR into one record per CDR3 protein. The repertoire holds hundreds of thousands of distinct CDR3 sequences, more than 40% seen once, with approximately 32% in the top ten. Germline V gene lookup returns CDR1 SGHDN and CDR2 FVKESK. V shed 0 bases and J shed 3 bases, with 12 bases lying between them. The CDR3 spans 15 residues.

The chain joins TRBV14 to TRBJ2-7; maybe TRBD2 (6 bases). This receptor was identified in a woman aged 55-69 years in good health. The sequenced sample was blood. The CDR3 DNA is TGTGCCAGCAGCCAAGAAGGTAGCGGATTCTACGAGCAGTACTTC. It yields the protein CASSQEGSGFYEQYF.